This TCR beta chain was obtained from a study of immune evolution from preneoplasia to lung adenocarcinoma. Findings and limits, study-wide: Normal lung had the highest top T cell clone frequencies.

This CDR3 contains 15 residues. CDR1 and CDR2 (germline): MDHEN, SYDVKM. Trimming at V came to 7 bases and at J to 6 bases, leaving 9 bases not matched to a gene. Libraries were prepared by immunoSEQ multiplex PCR; TCRdb keeps only in-frame clonotypes and omits some of them. The sample holds 6,000 to 8,500 clones; about 85% are singletons and the top ten take 2% to 2.5%. A note on this clone: Its matching antigen is unknown.

Sequenced material: FFPE minimally invasive lung adenocarcinoma tissue. The J gene is TRBJ1-5, the V gene TRBV28; 10 bases are shared with TRBD1. The receptor was derived from a person older than 75 with lung adenocarcinoma. CDR3: CASIAGTGAVQPQHF. As DNA, the CDR3 is TGTGCCAGCATTGCTGGGACAGGGGCAGTTCAGCCCCAGCATTTT.